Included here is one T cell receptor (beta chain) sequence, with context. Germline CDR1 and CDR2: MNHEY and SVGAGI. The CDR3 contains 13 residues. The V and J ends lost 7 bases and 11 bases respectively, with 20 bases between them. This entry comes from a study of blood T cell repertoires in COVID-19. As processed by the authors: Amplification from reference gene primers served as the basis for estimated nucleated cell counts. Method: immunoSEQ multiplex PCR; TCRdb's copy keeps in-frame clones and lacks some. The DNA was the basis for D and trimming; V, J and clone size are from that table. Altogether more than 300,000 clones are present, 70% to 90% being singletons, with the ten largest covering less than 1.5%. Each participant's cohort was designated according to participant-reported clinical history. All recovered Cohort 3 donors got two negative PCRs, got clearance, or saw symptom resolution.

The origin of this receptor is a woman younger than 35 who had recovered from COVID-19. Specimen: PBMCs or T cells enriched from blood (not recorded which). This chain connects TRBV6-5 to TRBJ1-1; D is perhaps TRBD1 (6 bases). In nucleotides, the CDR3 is TGTGCCAGCACCTACGGACAGCCTGGCTGGGCTTTCTTT. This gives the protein CASTYGQPGWAFF.